This record concerns one T cell receptor (beta chain) sequence. Its antigen is undetermined. Germline loops: CDR1 LGHNA, CDR2 YNFKEQ. V lost 0 bases to trimming and J lost 4 bases, with 15 bases between them. The CDR3 is 16 residues long. Profiled with immunoSEQ multiplex PCR; TCRdb holds only in-frame clones, not every one. Here the sample spans under 10,000 clones, about 80% being singletons. This sample stems from a study of tumor-infiltrating lymphocytes in localized non-small cell lung cancer. Findings and caveats of the study: IM1 and IM2 tumors showed no difference in T-cell fraction. Different pieces of the same tissue were used for each assay. Not all patients were TCR sequenced, owing to tissue quantity.

Material for sequencing was uninvolved lung tissue not adjacent to the tumor. This clonotype was obtained from a human donor with non-small cell lung cancer. V gene TRBV4-2 combines with J gene TRBJ1-2; no clear D gene. The CDR3 protein is CASSQDRRPQGYGYTF. The CDR3 DNA reads as TGTGCCAGCAGCCAAGATCGTCGCCCTCAAGGCTATGGCTACACCTTC.